Listed below are T cell receptor beta chains from one sample, sequenced in a study of regulatory T cells in long-lasting Graves disease. MiXCR, applied by TCRdb to the multiplex PCR reads, yields one record per CDR3 protein. The sample records about 440,000 distinct CDR3 sequences, around 17% being singletons. The data also belong to a second study, concerning T cells in Graves' hyperthyroidism and ophthalmopathy.

The sample here was peripheral blood mononuclear cells (PBMCs), taken at new diagnosis, from a patient treated with antithyroid drugs. The receptors stem from a woman in her 30s with Graves disease. Each CDR3 is given without its conserved first and last residue. A D gene is named only where the DNA matches it firmly.

.	TRBJ2-7	TRBV7-2	ASSLDSSSLVYEQY
.	TRBJ1-2	TRBV6-1	ASRPADSRVYGYT
.	TRBJ2-7	TRBV7-9	ASSGTGYEQY
TRBD1	TRBJ2-5	TRBV20-1	SARDLAYQTGLGETQY
.	TRBJ2-7	TRBV7-2	ASSRSPGDPYEQY
.	TRBJ2-1	TRBV14	ASSMLVTYNEQF
.	TRBJ2-3	TRBV2	ATPPERGGTDTQY
.	TRBJ1-6	TRBV5-5	ASSLGGGSSPLH
.	TRBJ2-1	TRBV5-1	ASSSQAENSYNDQF
TRBD1	TRBJ2-1	TRBV19	ASSKDRGPNEQF
TRBD2	TRBJ2-1	TRBV6-1	ASSTSGRVNEQF
TRBD2	TRBJ2-7	TRBV12-3/TRBV12-4	ASSPTSGRWIEY
.	TRBJ2-3	TRBV27	ASSFSEGSTDTQY
.	TRBJ2-3	TRBV2	ASRTDSLTDTQY
TRBD1	TRBJ1-2	TRBV27	ASWGQGALANYGYT
TRBD1	TRBJ1-6	TRBV11-2	ASSVDRGDNSPLH
.	TRBJ2-7	TRBV15	ASASARGTYEQY
.	TRBJ2-1	TRBV19	ASSGWHGPNYEQF